This TCR beta chain was retrieved from a study of T cell responses to AZD1222 COVID-19 vaccine. Overall study findings and caveats: Clonal diversity was possibly underestimated, and the donors were mostly white British, with more females. Among vaccine-associated CD4 TCRs, coverage spanned spike, with dominance at 160-218 and 743-854. Reportedly, nearly half the spike-specific TCRs target unmutated variant regions.

Some clones are missing from TCRdb's copy, which holds only in-frame ones; the method was immunoSEQ multiplex PCR. This table holds 150,000 to 200,000 clones, approximately 91% found once. Concerning this clone itself: Its antigen is undetermined.

The CDR3 runs to 18 residues. Germline V gene lookup returns CDR1 LGHNA and CDR2 YNFKEQ. V lost 4 bases and J lost 1; bases outside the gene matches: 11. V is TRBV4-2 and J is TRBJ1-3; 9 bases agree with TRBD1. This receptor was taken from an adult who received the AZD1222 COVID-19 vaccine. Material: peripheral blood, obtained 28 days after the second AZD1222 dose. The CDR3 here is CASSRLQGQGGSGNTIYF. DNA for the CDR3: TGTGCCAGCAGCCGTCTCCAGGGACAGGGCGGATCTGGAAACACCATATATTTT.